This T cell receptor beta chain was captured in a study of T cell repertoires in cytomegalovirus infection. At the level of the study: Public TCR beta signatures provided an indication of both CMV infection and a matching HLA type. Study observations and caveats: CMV carriers having the relevant HLA were flagged by cumulative public TCR beta family frequency. Dominating the ex vivo response were HLA-C-restricted CMV-specific TCR beta clonotypes.

One entry per CDR3 protein results from TCRdb running MiXCR on the reads. The table includes 900,000 to 950,000 distinct CDR3 sequences, about a third detected once. As regards this clonotype: Its target is unknown.

The receptor was isolated from a human donor in good health (CMV status not recorded). Some clones in this sample may be carry-over from other donors' samples. This sample comprised cultured CD8+ T cells from PBMCs, obtained from culture after CMV antigen stimulation.

CDR3 coding DNA: TGTGCCAGCAGCACGAATAGCGGGGGAACAGATACGCAGTATTTT. Translating gives CASSTNSGGTDTQYF. The chain employs TRBV7-9 and TRBJ2-3; 9 bases align to TRBD2. Germline V CDR1 and CDR2: SEHNR, FQNEAQ (reference sequence). The CDR3 is 15 residues long. V was pared by 5 bases and J by 3 bases, with 6 bases of the junction left unmatched.